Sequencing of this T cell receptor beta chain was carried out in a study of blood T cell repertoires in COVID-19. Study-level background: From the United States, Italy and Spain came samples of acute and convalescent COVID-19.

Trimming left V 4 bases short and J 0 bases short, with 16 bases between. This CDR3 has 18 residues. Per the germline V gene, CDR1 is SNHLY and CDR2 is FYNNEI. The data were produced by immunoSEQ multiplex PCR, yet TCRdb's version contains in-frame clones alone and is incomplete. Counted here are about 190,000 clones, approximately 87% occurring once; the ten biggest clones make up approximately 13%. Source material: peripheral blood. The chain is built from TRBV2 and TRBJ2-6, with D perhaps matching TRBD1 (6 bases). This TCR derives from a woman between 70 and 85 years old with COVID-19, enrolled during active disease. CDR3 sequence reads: CASSAGTTVFSGANVLTF. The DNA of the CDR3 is TGTGCCAGCAGTGCGGGGACAACCGTTTTCTCTGGGGCCAACGTCCTGACTTTC.